The next 25 T cell receptor beta chains were all read from a single sample in a study of PD-1 blockade in mismatch repair-deficient tumors. Measured with immunoSEQ multiplex PCR; TCRdb has only the in-frame clones, and not every one. The sample yields 40,000 to 60,000 clones, around 77% seen once. Source: PBMCs, taken before pembrolizumab treatment. These receptors were collected from an adult with mismatch repair-deficient cancer.

The V gene is TRBV4-2, the J gene TRBJ2-1; a possible D gene is TRBD2 (5 bases). The CDR3 loop spans 16 amino acids. Germline assignment: CDR1 LGHNA and CDR2 YNFKEQ. Trimming took 0 bases from V and 0 from J, leaving 9 bases between them. The CDR3 sequence is CASSQDWRTSYNEQFF. The CDR3 DNA follows: TGTGCCAGCAGCCAAGATTGGAGGACCTCCTACAATGAGCAGTTCTTC.

The J gene is TRBJ2-7, the V gene TRBV6-5; D gene uncertain. Germline CDR1 MNHEY, CDR2 SVGAGI. Trimming took 5 bases from V and 4 from J, leaving 12 bases between them. CDR3 size: 13 residues. The CDR3 loop reads CASSPGRIYEQYF. CDR3 DNA sequence: TGTGCCAGCAGTCCGGGCCGTATTTACGAGCAGTACTTC.

The V gene is TRBV5-6, the J gene TRBJ2-1; unclear D gene. This CDR3 region has 14 residues. Per germline, CDR1 SGHDT and CDR2 YYEEEE. Trimming shortened V by 3 bases and J by 5 bases, and 12 bases separated the two germline ends. The CDR3 region is CASSSLRKHNEQFF. The CDR3 DNA sequence: TGTGCCAGCAGCTCCCTTAGGAAACACAATGAGCAGTTCTTC.

The genes are TRBV11-2 and TRBJ2-1; 10 bases map to TRBD2. Germline CDR1 is SGHAT and CDR2 is FQNNGV. J was trimmed by 6 bases and V by 3 bases; bases with no gene match: 2. The CDR3 covers 14 residues. Here the CDR3 DNA reads TGTGCCAGCAGCTTGAGCGGGAGGGCCAATGAGCAGTTCTTC. Its translation is CASSLSGRANEQFF.

V is TRBV29-1 and J is TRBJ2-3; D perhaps matches TRBD2 (6 bases). Trimming cost V 0 bases and J 14 bases, with 12 bases left between them. The length of the CDR3 is 11 residues. Germline V gives CDR1 SQVTM, CDR2 ANQGSEA. The CDR3: CSVEDQGTLYF. The CDR3 DNA is TGCAGCGTTGAAGATCAAGGGACTTTGTATTTT.

This rearrangement joins TRBV6-1 to TRBJ2-2; 8 bases align to TRBD1. This CDR3 is 11 amino acids long. CDR1 is MNHNS, CDR2 SASEGT, per germline. Unmatched junction bases numbered 4, after V lost 6 bases and J lost 13 bases. CDR3 residues: CASRGQAGLFF. CDR3 DNA: TGTGCCAGCAGGGGACAGGCCGGGCTGTTTTTT.

This clone was seen once. The chain combines TRBV9 with TRBJ2-5; perhaps TRBD1 as D (5 bases). In germline, CDR1 is SGDLS, CDR2 YYNGEE. V was trimmed by 0 bases and J by 3 bases, leaving 6 bases between them. CDR3 length: 13 residues. DNA for the CDR3: TGTGCCAGCAGCGTAGGGGGCAAAGAGACCCAGTACTTC. Its translation: CASSVGGKETQYF.

This clone was picked up one time. The chain combines TRBV5-1 with TRBJ2-7; 8 nucleotides agree with TRBD2. The CDR3 is made up of 15 amino acids. V lost 4 bases to trimming and J lost 0 bases; unmatched junction nucleotides: 6. The germline V gene has CDR1 SGHRS and CDR2 YFSETQ. The CDR3: CASSTRGGTSYEQYF. The CDR3 nucleotides read TGCGCCAGCAGCACCCGGGGGGGGACCTCCTACGAGCAGTACTTC.

This clone occurred a few times. The chain uses TRBV27 and TRBJ1-1; no definite D call. There are 12 residues in the CDR3. V was trimmed by 8 bases and J by 4 bases, leaving 11 bases between them. Germline V gene sequence: CDR1 MNHEY, CDR2 SMNVEV (reference sequence). This CDR3 is CASRDVGTEAFF. CDR3 coding DNA: TGTGCCAGCCGTGACGTGGGCACTGAAGCTTTCTTT.

The J gene is TRBJ2-5, the V gene TRBV11-2; possibly TRBD1 for D (7 bases). Per the germline V gene, CDR1 is SGHAT and CDR2 is FQNNGV. The V end was cut by 2 bases, the J end by 0 bases, with 13 bases between. The CDR3 has 16 amino acids. The CDR3 nucleotides are TGTGCCAGCAGCTTACGACAGGGACTTAACCAAGAGACCCAGTACTTC. Translation gives CASSLRQGLNQETQYF.

The CDR3 bases are TGTGCCAGTAGTAGCCGGGGGTCTCCTAATGAAAAACTGTTTTTT. Translated, it gives CASSSRGSPNEKLFF. The chain couples TRBV19 to TRBJ1-4, with a tentative D call TRBD1 (5 bases). Trimming took 4 bases from V and 3 from J, leaving 12 bases between them. Germline V gene data show CDR1 as LNHDA and CDR2 as SQIVND (reference sequence). The CDR3 is 15 residues long. The whole variable domain, remainder taken from reference TRBV19 and TRBJ1-4, is DGGITQSPKYLFRKEGQNVTLSCEQNLNHDAMYWYRQDPGQGLRLIYYSQIVNDFQKGDIAEGYSVSREKKESFPLTVTSAQKNPTAFYLCASSSRGSPNEKLFFGSGTQLSVL.

V and J are TRBV5-1 and TRBJ2-5; 8 nucleotides match TRBD1. CDR3 length: 14 amino acids. CDR1 and CDR2 (germline): SGHRS, YFSETQ. Trimming removed 4 bases from V and 1 base from J; junction bases left unmatched: 3. The CDR3 region is CASSPGTGQETQYF. CDR3 in DNA: TGCGCCAGCAGCCCCGGGACAGGCCAAGAGACCCAGTACTTC.

This chain links TRBV9 with TRBJ2-1; no clear D. The CDR3 loop spans 14 amino acids. Germline lookup yields CDR1 SGDLS and CDR2 YYNGEE. Trimming took off 0 bases at V and 9 bases at J, with 13 bases between the two ends. CDR3 protein: CASSVGPLAGEQFF. The CDR3 coding sequence is TGTGCCAGCAGCGTAGGCCCGTTGGCCGGTGAGCAGTTCTTC.

The chain links TRBV6-5 to TRBJ1-1; D gene unclear. V lost 6 bases to trimming and J lost 3 bases, with 11 bases between them. This CDR3 region has 13 residues. From germline, CDR1 is MNHEY and CDR2 SVGAGI. Written as DNA, the CDR3 is TGTGCCAGCAGCCCCCAAGGGTACACTGAAGCTTTCTTT. It yields the protein CASSPQGYTEAFF.

This clone has just one count. The J gene is TRBJ2-1, the V gene TRBV11-3; tentatively, D is TRBD2 (5 bases). The CDR3 runs to 17 residues. Germline V lookup: CDR1 SGHNT, CDR2 YENEEA. V was clipped by 3 bases and J by 1 base, with 16 bases between them. CDR3 in DNA: TGTGCCAGCAGCTTCCCCCGTGGGAGTGGGTCCTACAATGAGCAGTTCTTC. This sequence encodes CASSFPRGSGSYNEQFF.

This clone was observed a handful of times. V and J are TRBV5-4 and TRBJ1-2, with D unresolved. Germline CDR1 reads SGHNT; CDR2 reads YYREEE (reference sequence). The CDR3 contains 13 residues. Between the trimmed V and J ends, which lost 4 bases and 0 bases, there was a span of 7 bases. The CDR3, as DNA: TGTGCCAGCAGCGGCGGGACTAACTATGGCTACACCTTC. Translated, it gives CASSGGTNYGYTF.

The rearrangement joins TRBV19 to TRBJ1-1, with TRBD1 matching over 8 bases. J gave up 5 bases and V 2 bases, and 1 base lay outside the gene matches. Germline CDR1 LNHDA, CDR2 SQIVND (reference sequence). The CDR3 covers 13 residues. The chain's CDR3 is CASSINRGTEAFF. DNA for the CDR3: TGTGCCAGTAGTATAAACAGGGGGACTGAAGCTTTCTTT.

The chain recombines TRBV6-4 with TRBJ2-3; 8 nucleotides match TRBD2. The junction had 7 bases not matched to a gene; V was cut back by 0 bases and J by 5 bases. Germline-derived CDR1 and CDR2 are MRHNA and SNTAGT. The CDR3 consists of 16 residues. Here the CDR3 DNA reads TGTGCCAGCAGTGACTCGACGGGAGGGCCGATAGATACGCAGTATTTT. As protein: CASSDSTGGPIDTQYF.

This chain uses TRBV6-4 with TRBJ2-5, with D possibly TRBD1 on 6 matching bases. CDR3 length equals 13 residues. Germline V gene lookup returns CDR1 MRHNA and CDR2 SNTAGT. V was pared by 8 bases and J by 5 bases, with 15 bases between. The CDR3 DNA is TGTGCCAGCTCACGACAGGTGTGGGAGACCCAGTACTTC. Protein sequence: CASSRQVWETQYF.

The chain carries TRBV28 and TRBJ1-3; TRBD1 matches 7 bases. J gave up 2 bases and V 5 bases, and 6 bases lay outside the gene matches. In germline, CDR1 is MDHEN, CDR2 SYDVKM. The CDR3 has 15 amino acids. For the CDR3, the DNA is TGTGCCAGCAGTCGGACAGGAGGGACTGGAAACACCATATATTTT. It is translated as CASSRTGGTGNTIYF.

The chain employs TRBV7-3 and TRBJ2-2; no reliable D call. Germline CDR1 reads SGHTA; CDR2 reads FQGTGA. V was pared by 5 bases and J by 3 bases, with 10 bases between. This CDR3 is built from 14 residues. The CDR3 loop reads CASSALKDTGELFF. CDR3 sequence (DNA): TGTGCCAGCAGCGCCCTGAAGGACACCGGGGAGCTGTTTTTT.

This chain connects TRBV19 to TRBJ1-1; D is unresolved. The CDR3 sequence is 13 residues long. In germline, CDR1 is LNHDA, CDR2 SQIVND (reference sequence). Trimming stripped 5 bases from V and 1 base from J, with 8 bases between. The CDR3: CASSASQNTEAFF. CDR3 DNA sequence: TGTGCCAGTAGTGCCTCACAGAACACTGAAGCTTTCTTT. The complete variable domain, with remaining parts taken from reference TRBV19 and TRBJ1-1, reads DGGITQSPKYLFRKEGQNVTLSCEQNLNHDAMYWYRQDPGQGLRLIYYSQIVNDFQKGDIAEGYSVSREKKESFPLTVTSAQKNPTAFYLCASSASQNTEAFFGQGTRLTVV.

This clone came up a few times. This sequence joins TRBV13 and TRBJ1-2; D possibly corresponds to TRBD1 (5 bases). Germline CDR1 reads PRHDT; CDR2 reads FYEKMQ (reference sequence). With 0 bases removed from V and 2 bases from J, the gap between germline ends came to 10 bases. The CDR3 spans 15 residues. Here the CDR3 reads CASSLGLQENYGYTF. The CDR3 DNA is TGTGCCAGCAGCTTAGGCCTACAGGAAAACTATGGCTACACCTTC.

The chain is built from TRBV27 and TRBJ2-5; 10 nucleotides align to TRBD2. V gave up 4 bases and J gave up 4 bases; unmatched junction bases: 12. Germline loops: CDR1 MNHEY, CDR2 SMNVEV (reference sequence). The CDR3 length is 17 residues. The CDR3 nucleotides are TGTGCCAGCAGTTCGCACGCGAGCGGGAGGGCCCGAGAGACCCAGTACTTC. This sequence encodes CASSSHASGRARETQYF.

CDR3 protein: CASRRTSGRVGDEQFF. CDR3 DNA: TGTGCCAGCAGACGGACTAGCGGGAGGGTGGGGGATGAGCAGTTCTTC. V and J are TRBV7-9 and TRBJ2-1; TRBD2 agrees at 15 bases. V trimming: 6 bases; J trimming: 8 bases; junction bases outside the gene matches: 8. CDR1 is SEHNR and CDR2 is FQNEAQ in the germline V gene (reference sequence). This CDR3 has 16 amino acids. The whole variable domain, remainder taken from reference TRBV7-9 and TRBJ2-1, is DTGVSQNPRHKITKRGQNVTFRCDPISEHNRLYWYRQTLGQGPEFLTYFQNEAQLEKSRLLSDRFSAERPKGSFSTLEIQRTEQGDSAMYLCASRRTSGRVGDEQFFGPGTRLTVL.